Following are 16 T cell receptor beta chains from one sample sequenced in a study of a mutant IDH1 vaccine in newly diagnosed glioma. Time point: week 35, safety follow-up. Every vaccination contained 300 ug of the mutant IDH1 20-mer peptide and was paired with topical imiquimod. These receptors are not linked to any known antigen. The method was immunoSEQ multiplex PCR; TCRdb's version includes in-frame clones alone and lacks a portion of them. In the table there are 40,000 to 55,000 clones, more than 65% of which are singletons. Sequencing used PBMCs, obtained from a glioma patient whose treatment included an IDH1 peptide vaccine. These receptors originate from a man aged 40-55 years with glioma.

The chain recombines TRBV6-5 with TRBJ2-7; 8 bases are a match to TRBD1. The ends lost 4 bases at V and 7 bases at J; junction bases unmatched: 15. Looked up from germline, CDR1 is MNHEY and CDR2 is SVGAGI. CDR3 length equals 16 residues. CDR3 nucleotides: TGTGCCAGCAGTTGGTCGTCGACAGGGGTTCTATGGGAGCAGTACTTC. This sequence encodes CASSWSSTGVLWEQYF.

CDR3 protein: CASSWDPQGPYEQYF. CDR3 nucleotide sequence: TGTGCCAGCAGCTGGGACCCACAGGGCCCCTACGAGCAGTACTTC. The rearrangement joins TRBV5-6 to TRBJ2-7; D might be TRBD1 (6 bases). Trimming left V 3 bases short and J 2 bases short, with 15 bases between. Germline V gene lookup returns CDR1 SGHDT and CDR2 YYEEEE. There are 15 residues in the CDR3.

The rearrangement links TRBV6-5 to TRBJ1-6, with a tentative D call TRBD1 (5 bases). The CDR3 is made up of 15 amino acids. Germline loops: CDR1 MNHEY, CDR2 SVGAGI. Trimming removed 6 bases from V and 6 bases from J, with 15 bases in between. CDR3 in amino acids: CASRSPGRINSPLHF. The CDR3 coding sequence is TGTGCCAGCAGGTCACCGGGACGGATTAATTCACCCCTCCACTTT.

This clone was observed a few times. The rearrangement uses TRBV6-1 and TRBJ1-2, with 7 bases matching TRBD1. CDR1 MNHNS and CDR2 SASEGT come from the germline V gene. This CDR3 is built from 15 residues. V was pared by 3 bases and J by 3 bases, with 7 bases of the junction left unmatched. The CDR3 region has the DNA TGTGCCAGCAGTGAGAGGACAGGAGGGGACTATGGCTACACCTTC. Translation: CASSERTGGDYGYTF.

In DNA, the CDR3 is TGTGCCAGCAGCTTAGCAGAGGGGGACAGACCTTTTTTCCACGAGCAGTACTTC. It translates to CASSLAEGDRPFFHEQYF. The genes are TRBV7-9 and TRBJ2-7, with 7 bases aligning to TRBD1. The CDR3 runs to 18 residues. Germline loops: CDR1 SEHNR, CDR2 FQNEAQ (reference sequence). The V segment lost 0 bases and the J segment 5 bases; nucleotides outside the gene matches: 16.

This clone was observed once. The CDR3 reads CASSSGDRGDYGYTF. DNA for the CDR3: TGTGCCAGCAGTTCCGGGGACAGGGGAGATTATGGCTACACCTTC. J is TRBJ1-2 and V is TRBV7-8; 10 bases fit TRBD1. Germline V gene sequence: CDR1 SGHVS, CDR2 FQNEAQ. This CDR3 comprises 15 residues. Losses at the gene ends were 6 bases for V and 5 bases for J; bases not matched to a gene: 9.

V usage is TRBV10-2 and J usage is TRBJ1-5; D is uncertain. The V gene's germline CDR1 is WSHSY and CDR2 SAAADI. Trimming removed 5 bases from V and 5 bases from J, with 22 bases in between. The CDR3 covers 17 residues. The CDR3 bases are TGCGCCAGCAGTCCCTCTGAAATCGGGGTTGGGCATCAGCCCCAGCATTTT. This encodes CASSPSEIGVGHQPQHF.

This sequence joins TRBV25-1 and TRBJ1-1; D remains ambiguous. V dropped 6 bases and J dropped 1 base, with 9 bases sitting between them. The CDR3 spans 13 residues. The germline V gene encodes CDR1 MGHDK and CDR2 SYGVNS. CDR3 region: CASSLVGNTEAFF. DNA for the CDR3: TGTGCCAGCAGCTTGGTCGGGAACACTGAAGCTTTCTTT.

The V and J genes are TRBV5-5 and TRBJ2-1; D ambiguous. There are 14 residues in the CDR3. The ends were cut back, 3 bases at V and 0 bases at J, with 7 bases in the middle. Germline loops: CDR1 SGHKS, CDR2 YYEKEE (reference sequence). The chain's CDR3 is CASSWSSSYNEQFF. The CDR3 nucleotides read TGTGCCAGCAGCTGGTCCAGCTCCTACAATGAGCAGTTCTTC.

This clone was detected once. The V and J genes are TRBV30 and TRBJ2-6; 7 bases align to TRBD1. V lost 8 bases to trimming and J lost 4 bases; unmatched junction nucleotides: 5. The CDR3 contains 13 residues. Germline CDR1 is GTSNPN and CDR2 is SVGIG (reference sequence). CDR3 loop: CAADRVGANVLTF. The DNA of the CDR3 is TGTGCCGCTGACAGGGTCGGGGCCAACGTCCTGACTTTC.

The chain couples TRBV19 to TRBJ1-2; D is uncertain. CDR3 length equals 14 residues. V lost 0 bases to trimming and J lost 1 base, with 6 bases between them. CDR1 is LNHDA and CDR2 is SQIVND in the germline V gene (reference sequence). The CDR3 nucleotides read TGTGCCAGTAGTATAGACGCAGTTAACTATGGCTACACCTTC. Translating it yields CASSIDAVNYGYTF. Looking up the rest from reference TRBV19 and TRBJ1-2 gives the full variable domain: DGGITQSPKYLFRKEGQNVTLSCEQNLNHDAMYWYRQDPGQGLRLIYYSQIVNDFQKGDIAEGYSVSREKKESFPLTVTSAQKNPTAFYLCASSIDAVNYGYTFGSGTRLTVV.

The chain has TRBV6-1 and TRBJ2-7; TRBD2 is a possible D gene (6 bases). The CDR3 runs to 12 residues. Trimming stripped 2 bases from V and 6 bases from J, with 8 bases between. Germline CDR1 is MNHNS and CDR2 is SASEGT. Here the CDR3 reads CASSELGGEQYF. As DNA, the CDR3 is TGTGCCAGCAGTGAATTGGGGGGCGAGCAGTACTTC.

This chain uses TRBV7-2 with TRBJ1-2; D is perhaps TRBD1 (5 bases). Germline CDR1 and CDR2: SGHTA and FQGNSA. The CDR3 spans 13 residues. The V and J ends lost 5 bases and 2 bases respectively, with 9 bases between them. The CDR3 protein is CASSPGPNYGYTF. As DNA, the CDR3 is TGTGCCAGCAGCCCGGGACCCAACTATGGCTACACCTTC.

This chain joins TRBV5-1 and TRBJ2-3; the D gene is possibly TRBD1 (5 bases). The V end lost 3 bases, the J end lost 6 bases, and 14 bases lay between the germline ends. Germline V gene data show CDR1 as SGHRS and CDR2 as YFSETQ. The CDR3 sequence is 14 residues long. CDR3 sequence: CASSSRWAGDTQYF. In DNA, the CDR3 is TGCGCCAGCAGCTCTAGGTGGGCAGGGGATACGCAGTATTTT.

The table lists this clone with a count of one. The gene calls are TRBV2 and TRBJ1-5; D remains unclear. Trimming took off 8 bases at V and 5 bases at J, with 10 bases between the two ends. CDR1 and CDR2 (germline): SNHLY, FYNNEI. The CDR3 spans 12 residues. Here the CDR3 reads CASRTEYQPQHF. DNA for the CDR3: TGTGCCAGCCGGACCGAGTATCAGCCCCAGCATTTT.

This chain uses TRBV6-5 with TRBJ2-7, with D perhaps assigned TRBD1 or TRBD2 (5 bases each). Germline V lookup: CDR1 MNHEY, CDR2 SVGAGI. V lost 0 bases and J 2 bases, leaving 11 bases between the germline ends. This CDR3 has 15 residues. CDR3 nucleotides: TGTGCCAGCAGTTACTCGGGGGAAGGACCCTACGAGCAGTACTTC. It translates to CASSYSGEGPYEQYF.